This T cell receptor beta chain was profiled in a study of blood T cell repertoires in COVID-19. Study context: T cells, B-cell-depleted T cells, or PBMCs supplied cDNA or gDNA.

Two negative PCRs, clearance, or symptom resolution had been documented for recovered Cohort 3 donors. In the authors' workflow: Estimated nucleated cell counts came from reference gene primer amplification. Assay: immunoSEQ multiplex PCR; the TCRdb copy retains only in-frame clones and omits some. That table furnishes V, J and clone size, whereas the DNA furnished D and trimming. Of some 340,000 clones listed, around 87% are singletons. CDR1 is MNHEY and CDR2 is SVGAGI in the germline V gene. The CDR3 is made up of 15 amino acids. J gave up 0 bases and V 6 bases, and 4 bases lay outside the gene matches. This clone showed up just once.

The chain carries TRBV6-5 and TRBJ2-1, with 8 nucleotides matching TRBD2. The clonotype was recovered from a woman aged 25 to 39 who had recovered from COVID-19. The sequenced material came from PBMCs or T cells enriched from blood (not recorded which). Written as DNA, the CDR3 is TGTGCCAGCAGAGTAAGCGGGAGCTCCTACAATGAGCAGTTCTTC. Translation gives CASRVSGSSYNEQFF.